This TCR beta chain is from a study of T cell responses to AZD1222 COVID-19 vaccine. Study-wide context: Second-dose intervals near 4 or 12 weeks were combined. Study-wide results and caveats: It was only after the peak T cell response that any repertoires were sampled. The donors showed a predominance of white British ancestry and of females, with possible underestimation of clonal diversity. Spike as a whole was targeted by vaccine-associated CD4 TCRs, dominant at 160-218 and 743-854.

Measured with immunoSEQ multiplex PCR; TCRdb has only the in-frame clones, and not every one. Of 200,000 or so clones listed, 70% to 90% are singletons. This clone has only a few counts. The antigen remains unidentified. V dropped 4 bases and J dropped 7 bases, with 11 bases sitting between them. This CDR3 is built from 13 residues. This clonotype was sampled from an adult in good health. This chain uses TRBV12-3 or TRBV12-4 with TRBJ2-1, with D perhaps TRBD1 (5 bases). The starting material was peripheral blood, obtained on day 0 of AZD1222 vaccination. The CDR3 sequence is CASSSQGVNEQFF. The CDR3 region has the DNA TGTGCCAGCAGTTCCCAAGGGGTGAATGAGCAGTTCTTC.